The present T cell receptor beta chain was sequenced within a study of cytomegalovirus exposure and HLA in healthy donors. Study-level points and caveats: Immune exposure was documented only through CMV serostatus.

Germline loops: CDR1 SGHRS, CDR2 YFSETQ. The CDR3 length is 16 residues. Trimming cost V 0 bases and J 3 bases; bases outside gene matches: 8. Remarks on this clone: Its target is not known.

In the PCR, 60 Vbeta and 13 Jbeta primers were used. The repertoire was sequenced with immunoSEQ multiplex PCR; TCRdb's copy has only in-frame clones and lacks some. The repertoire includes some 120,000 clones, approximately 87% of them detected once, and about 20% sits in the top ten. The sequence derives from a man aged 18 to 35 in good health and CMV-seropositive. J is TRBJ1-1 and V is TRBV5-1, with 7 positions matching TRBD1. Sequencing input: PBMCs. DNA of the CDR3: TGCGCCAGCAGCTTGGCTTTAGGGGGCGAGGACACTGAAGCTTTCTTT. Translation: CASSLALGGEDTEAFF.